This T cell receptor beta chain comes out of a study of cytomegalovirus exposure and HLA in healthy donors. 13 Jbeta primers and 60 Vbeta primers were used for the PCR. TCRdb keeps only in-frame clones here, not all; method: immunoSEQ multiplex PCR. Here the sample spans under 200,000 clones, approximately 80% being singletons. Findings and caveats of the study: In a later analysis, about 17,000 TCR beta sequences were associated with HLA alleles at 0.05 false discovery rate. Overall, under 200 TCR beta chains were annotated as cytomegalovirus-associated. TCR beta V- and J-gene trimming was later associated with a missense DCLRE1C variant.

This CDR3 region has 13 residues. Germline loops: CDR1 SEHNR, CDR2 FQNEAQ (reference sequence). Between the trimmed V and J ends, which lost 5 bases and 4 bases, there was a span of 9 bases. This clone was seen a handful of times. No antigen is known for it. The clonotype originates from a woman in her 30s in good health and CMV-seropositive. The sequenced sample was PBMCs. The chain carries TRBV7-9 and TRBJ1-3; D unresolved. The CDR3 bases are TGTGCCAGCAGCCGCGAGGTGGGAAACACCATATATTTT. The encoded protein is CASSREVGNTIYF. The complete variable domain, with remaining parts taken from reference TRBV7-9 and TRBJ1-3, reads DTGVSQNPRHKITKRGQNVTFRCDPISEHNRLYWYRQTLGQGPEFLTYFQNEAQLEKSRLLSDRFSAERPKGSFSTLEIQRTEQGDSAMYLCASSREVGNTIYFGEGSWLTVV.